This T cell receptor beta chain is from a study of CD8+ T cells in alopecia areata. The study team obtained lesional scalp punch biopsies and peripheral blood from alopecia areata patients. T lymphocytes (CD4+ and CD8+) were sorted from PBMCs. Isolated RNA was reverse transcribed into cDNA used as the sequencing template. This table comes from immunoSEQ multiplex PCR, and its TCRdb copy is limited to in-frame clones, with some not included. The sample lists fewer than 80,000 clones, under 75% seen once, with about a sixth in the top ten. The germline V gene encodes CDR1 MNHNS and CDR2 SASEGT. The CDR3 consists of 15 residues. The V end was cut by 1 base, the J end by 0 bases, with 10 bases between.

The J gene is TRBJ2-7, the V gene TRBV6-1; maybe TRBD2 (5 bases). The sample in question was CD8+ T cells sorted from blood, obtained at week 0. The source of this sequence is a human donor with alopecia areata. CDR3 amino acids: CASSEDGGSSYEQYF. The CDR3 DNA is TGTGCCAGCAGTGAAGACGGTGGGAGCTCCTACGAGCAGTACTTC.